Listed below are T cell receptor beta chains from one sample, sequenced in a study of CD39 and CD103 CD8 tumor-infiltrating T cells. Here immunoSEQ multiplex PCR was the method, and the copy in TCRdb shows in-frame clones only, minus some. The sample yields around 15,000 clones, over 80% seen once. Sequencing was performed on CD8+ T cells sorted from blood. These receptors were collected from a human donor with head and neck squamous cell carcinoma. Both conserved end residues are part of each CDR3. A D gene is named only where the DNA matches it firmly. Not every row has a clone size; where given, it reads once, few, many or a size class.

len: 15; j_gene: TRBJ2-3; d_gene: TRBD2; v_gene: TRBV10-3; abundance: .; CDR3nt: TGTGCCACCGGGACTAGCGGGGAAAGCACAGATACGCAGTATTTT; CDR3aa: CATGTSGESTDTQYF
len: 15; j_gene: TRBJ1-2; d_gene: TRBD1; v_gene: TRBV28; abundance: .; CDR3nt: TGTGCCAGCAGTTTAACCCCAGGGGGTAGATATGGCTACACCTTC; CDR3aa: CASSLTPGGRYGYTF
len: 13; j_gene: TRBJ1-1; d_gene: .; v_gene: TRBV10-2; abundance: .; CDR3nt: TGCGCCAGCAGTGCGGTCCTAAACACTGAAGCTTTCTTT; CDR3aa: CASSAVLNTEAFF
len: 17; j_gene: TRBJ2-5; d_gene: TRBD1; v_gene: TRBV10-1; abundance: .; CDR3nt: TGCGCCAGCAGTGAGACAAGGGGACAGAATCTTCAAGAGACCCAGTACTTC; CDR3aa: CASSETRGQNLQETQYF
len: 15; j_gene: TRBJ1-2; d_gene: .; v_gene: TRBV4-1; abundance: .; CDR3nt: TGCACCAGCAGCCAAGGGGGGGGCGGAGGACCTGGCTACACCTTC; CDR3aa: CTSSQGGGGGPGYTF
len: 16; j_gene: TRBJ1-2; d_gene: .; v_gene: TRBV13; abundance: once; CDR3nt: TGTGCCAGCAGCCCACGGATTTGGGCCACCGTCTATGGCTACACCTTC; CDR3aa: CASSPRIWATVYGYTF
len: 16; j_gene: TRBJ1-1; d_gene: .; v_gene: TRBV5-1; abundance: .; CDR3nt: TGCGCCAGCAGCTTGGATTATGTTTATACGGACACTGAAGCTTTCTTT; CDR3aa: CASSLDYVYTDTEAFF
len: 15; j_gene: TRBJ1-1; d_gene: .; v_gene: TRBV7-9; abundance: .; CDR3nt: TGTGCCAGCAGATCTGCAGGGAGGAGTAACACTGAAGCTTTCTTT; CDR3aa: CASRSAGRSNTEAFF
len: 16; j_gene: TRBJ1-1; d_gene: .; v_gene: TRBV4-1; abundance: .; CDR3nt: TGCGCCAGCAGCCTGGGACCGCTACCCCTGAACACTGAAGCTTTCTTT; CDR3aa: CASSLGPLPLNTEAFF
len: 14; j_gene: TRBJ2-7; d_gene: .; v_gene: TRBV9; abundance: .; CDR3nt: TGTGCCAGCAGCGTAGGGTGGCAAGGCTACGAGCAGTACTTC; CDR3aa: CASSVGWQGYEQYF
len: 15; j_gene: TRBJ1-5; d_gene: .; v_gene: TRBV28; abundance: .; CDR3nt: TGTGCCAGCAGTTTTTCGGGTCAGACGAATCAGCCCCAGCATTTT; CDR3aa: CASSFSGQTNQPQHF
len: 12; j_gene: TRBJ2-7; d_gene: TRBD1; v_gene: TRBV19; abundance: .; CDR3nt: TGTGCCAGTCGACAGGGTTTCAGCGAGCAGTACTTC; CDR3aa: CASRQGFSEQYF
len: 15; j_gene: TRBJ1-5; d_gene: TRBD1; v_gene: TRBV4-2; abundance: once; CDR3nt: TGTGCCAGCAGCCAACCCGGACAGGGCGGTCAGCCCCAGCATTTT; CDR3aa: CASSQPGQGGQPQHF
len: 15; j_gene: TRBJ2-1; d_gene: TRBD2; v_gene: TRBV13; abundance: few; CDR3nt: TGTGCCAGCAGCATTAGCGGGGGACCCTACAATGAGCAGTTCTTC; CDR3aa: CASSISGGPYNEQFF
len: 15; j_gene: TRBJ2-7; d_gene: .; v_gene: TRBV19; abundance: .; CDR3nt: TGTGCCAGTAGTATCGACAGAAGCGGATTCTACGAGCAGTACTTC; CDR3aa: CASSIDRSGFYEQYF
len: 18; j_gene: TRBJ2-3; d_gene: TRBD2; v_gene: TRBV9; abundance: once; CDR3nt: TGTGCCAGCAGCGAGACTTGGCGGGGGGGATATAGCACAGATACGCAGTATTTT; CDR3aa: CASSETWRGGYSTDTQYF
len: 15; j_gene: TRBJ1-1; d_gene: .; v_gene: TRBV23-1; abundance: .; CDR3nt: TGCGCCAGCAGTCACTTAGGACCGGGAGACACTGAAGCTTTCTTT; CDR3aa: CASSHLGPGDTEAFF
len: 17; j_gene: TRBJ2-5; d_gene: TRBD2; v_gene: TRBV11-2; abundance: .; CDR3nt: TGTGCCAGCAGCTATTATACCGGGACTAGCGGCCAAGAGACCCAGTACTTC; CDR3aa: CASSYYTGTSGQETQYF
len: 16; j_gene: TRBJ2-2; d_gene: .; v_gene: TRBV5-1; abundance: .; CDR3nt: TGCGCCAGCAGCTTGGTGGGGGCGGCGAACACCGGGGAGCTGTTTTTT; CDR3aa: CASSLVGAANTGELFF
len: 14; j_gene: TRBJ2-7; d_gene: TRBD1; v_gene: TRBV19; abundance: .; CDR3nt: TGTGCCAGTAGTTTTGGGACAGGGACGTACGAGCAGTACTTC; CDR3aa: CASSFGTGTYEQYF